This T cell receptor beta chain emerged from a study of cytomegalovirus exposure and HLA in healthy donors. Study results and limitations: Sequencing artifact likely explains a cluster of highly shared sequence variants. A previous analysis found most TCR beta V segments productive roughly 90% or roughly 30% of the time. Researchers catalogued 150 or so TCR beta chains as cytomegalovirus-associated.

The CDR3 loop spans 15 amino acids. Per germline, CDR1 SGHRS and CDR2 YFSETQ. V was clipped by 0 bases and J by 2 bases, with 10 bases between them. The PCR was carried out with 60 Vbeta primers and 13 Jbeta primers. Measured with immunoSEQ multiplex PCR; TCRdb has only the in-frame clones, and not every one. This sample has about 150,000 clones, with over 75% found just once. This clone was found once. Its cognate antigen is unknown. The chain has TRBV5-1 and TRBJ2-3; a possible D gene is TRBD2 (5 bases). This TCR was sampled from a man aged 35-49 years in good health and CMV-seronegative. The material sequenced was PBMCs. CDR3: CASSLVSLATDTQYF. The DNA of the CDR3 is TGCGCCAGCAGCTTGGTATCGCTAGCCACAGATACGCAGTATTTT.